This T cell receptor beta chain is drawn from a study of cytomegalovirus exposure and HLA in healthy donors. Overall study: From HLA-typed donors, an early data release held tens of millions of unique TCRs. Study-level points and caveats: Associated with HLA alleles at 0.05 false discovery rate in a later analysis were 16,951 TCR beta sequences.

Details on this clone: What it recognizes is unknown.

CDR1 and CDR2 from the germline V gene are MGHRA and YSYEKL. The CDR3 runs to 14 residues. Trimming at V came to 8 bases and at J to 3 bases, leaving 8 bases not matched to a gene. In the PCR, 60 Vbeta and 13 Jbeta primers were used. The assay was immunoSEQ multiplex PCR, and TCRdb's table has in-frame clones only and misses some. The sample lists approximately 87,000 clones; approximately 80% were seen once. This TCR was sampled from a woman aged 70 to 79 in good health and CMV-seropositive. The chain recombines TRBV4-1 with TRBJ2-7, with 9 nucleotides matching TRBD2. The sequencing sample was made of PBMCs. The CDR3 nucleotides are TGCGCCAGCGCGAGACTAGCGGAACACTACGAGCAGTACTTC. It yields the protein CASARLAEHYEQYF.